What follows is one T cell receptor beta chain and its context. Its antigen specificity is not known. Nothing much larger sits one base from this clone, and base qualities are not available. These data come from a study of OX40 agonist ivuxolimab in advanced cancers. Regarding the research as a whole: Ivuxolimab was an agonistic, fully human IgG2 monoclonal antibody directed against OX40 (CD134), a costimulatory receptor. Three dose-escalation patients achieved partial responses, one with hepatocellular carcinoma and two with cutaneous melanoma. Patients were allowed to have had prior anti-PD-1, anti-PD-L1 or anti-CTLA-4 therapy, and approximately 43% of the dose-escalation patients had previously received checkpoint inhibitors. Intravenous ivuxolimab was administered to patients every 2 weeks at six dose levels: 0.01, 0.1, 0.3, 1.5, 3 and 10 mg/kg. Of the approximately 54 patients in dose escalation, some 20 had hepatocellular carcinoma, some 15 had melanoma, 9 had renal cell carcinoma and 9 had head and neck cancer. The paper describes the monotherapy dose-escalation part (N ≈ 52 patients) of the phase I trial of ivuxolimab. The purpose of peripheral TCRbeta sequencing was to test whether ivuxolimab changed TCR sequence diversity and led to clonal T-cell expansion. A male proportion of around 83% and a mean age of roughly 55 years, ranging from roughly 20 to 80, were recorded for the dose-escalation cohort. Results and caveats for the whole study, not just this receptor: After ivuxolimab, expanded clones were on average more numerous among CD8+ T cells than among CD4+ T cells. Low levels of normalized T-cell clonal expansion were also shown by some nonresponding patients. The antigen specificity of the peripheral T cells that underwent clonal expansion was not determined. At doses of 0.1 to 3.0 mg/kg, clonal expansion of both CD4+ and CD8+ T cells in blood was seen between baseline and week 6. In the 0.1-3.0 mg/kg groups, partial responders had among the lowest normalized peripheral clonal expansion, particularly in CD8+ T cells.

The junction shows trimming of 4 bases on V and 1 base on J, plus 17 bases between the germline ends. CDR1 and CDR2, looked up from the germline V gene, are KGHSH and LQKENI. Measured from the cysteine to the phenylalanine, the CDR3 is 17 residues long. Only the CDR3 region is kept as DNA, spanning 51 bases read in frame from base 1. To sequence the TCRbeta CDR3 region, genomic DNA was isolated from the sorted cells. The immunoSEQ Assay was used to sequence the TCRbeta CDR3 regions. Sourced from immuneACCESS, this table was stored by TCRdb with only in-frame sequences that have V and J called. A share of the clones is absent; for the studies checked, an unresolved V gene accounts for under half, and the remainder has no known explanation. Across this sample there are approximately 52,000 clones, with 84% seen only once. The top ten constitute 0.95% to 1.3% of the sample. Patients with autoimmune disease history or receiving systemic immunosuppression were excluded from the trial. In every dose cohort, peripheral blood was drawn for TCR sequencing at baseline, cycle 4 day 1, and cycle 7 day 1. Samples were obtained from an open-label, multicenter, first-in-human phase I dose-escalation trial of ivuxolimab. Adults with locally advanced or metastatic head and neck squamous cell, hepatocellular, melanoma or renal cell carcinoma were enrolled in the trial. CD4+ and CD8+ T cells were sorted separately from peripheral blood before TCR sequencing.

This clonotype originated in an adult with an advanced solid tumor such as melanoma, head and neck, liver or kidney cancer. The chain was built from TRBV18 and TRBJ1-5, with the D gene call left open. The sample consisted of CD4+ or CD8+ T cells sorted from blood, taken in a trial of the OX40 agonist ivuxolimab. The CDR3 is CASSRVLGMESNQPQHF. Read as DNA, the sequence is TGTGCCAGCTCACGGGTATTAGGGATGGAGAGCAATCAGCCCCAGCATTTT.